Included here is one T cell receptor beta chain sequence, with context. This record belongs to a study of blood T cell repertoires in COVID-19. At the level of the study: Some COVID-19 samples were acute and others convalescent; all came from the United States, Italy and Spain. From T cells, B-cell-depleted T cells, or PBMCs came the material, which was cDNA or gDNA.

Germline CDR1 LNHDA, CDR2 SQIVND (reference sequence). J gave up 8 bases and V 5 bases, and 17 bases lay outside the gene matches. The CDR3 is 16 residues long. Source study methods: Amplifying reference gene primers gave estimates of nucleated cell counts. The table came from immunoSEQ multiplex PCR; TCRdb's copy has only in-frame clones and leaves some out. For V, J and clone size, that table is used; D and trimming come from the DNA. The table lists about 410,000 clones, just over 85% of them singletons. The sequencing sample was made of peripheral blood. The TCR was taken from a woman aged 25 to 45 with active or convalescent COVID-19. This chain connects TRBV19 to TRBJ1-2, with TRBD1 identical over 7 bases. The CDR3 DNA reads TGTGCCAGTAGTGCCCCACCGGGACAGACTATGGGGGGCTACACCTTC. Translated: CASSAPPGQTMGGYTF.